This T cell receptor beta chain was sequenced during a study of T cell responses to AZD1222 COVID-19 vaccine. Findings of the study overall: Increased Spike-specific TCR breadth and depth were observed after two AZD1222 doses. Possibly, clonal diversity was underestimated; donors were largely white British and included more females. Repertoire sampling was restricted to post-peak T cell response timepoints.

This clone has a single count. Its antigen is as yet unknown. Pooling was applied to second doses at about 4 or about 12 weeks. Assay: immunoSEQ multiplex PCR; the TCRdb copy retains only in-frame clones and omits some. This table has roughly 140,000 clones, around nine tenths appearing once. V was pared by 1 base and J by 15 bases, with 22 bases between. The germline CDR1 and CDR2 sequences are LGHDT and YNNKEL (reference sequence). CDR3 length equals 15 residues. J is TRBJ2-1 and V is TRBV3-1 (or the pseudogene TRBV3-2), with D tentatively TRBD1 or TRBD2 (6 bases each). This sequence was found in an adult who received the AZD1222 COVID-19 vaccine. The sample in question was peripheral blood, obtained 28 days after the second AZD1222 dose. The CDR3 nucleotides are TGTGCCAGCAGCCAAGGAGGAGGGACGACAGGACCTTTGTTCTTC. Encoded protein: CASSQGGGTTGPLFF.